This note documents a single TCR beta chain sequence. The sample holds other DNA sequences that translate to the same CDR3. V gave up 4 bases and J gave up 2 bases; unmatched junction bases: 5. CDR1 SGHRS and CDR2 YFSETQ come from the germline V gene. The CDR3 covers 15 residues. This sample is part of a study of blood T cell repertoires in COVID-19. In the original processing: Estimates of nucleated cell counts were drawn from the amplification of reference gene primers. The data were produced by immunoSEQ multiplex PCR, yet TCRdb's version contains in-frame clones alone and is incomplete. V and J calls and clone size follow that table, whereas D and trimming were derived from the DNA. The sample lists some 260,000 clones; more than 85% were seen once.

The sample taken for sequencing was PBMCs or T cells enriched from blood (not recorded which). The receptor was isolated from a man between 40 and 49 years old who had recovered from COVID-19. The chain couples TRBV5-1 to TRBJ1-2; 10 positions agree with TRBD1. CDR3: CASSLRTGGNYGYTF. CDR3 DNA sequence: TGCGCCAGCAGCCTCCGGACAGGGGGAAACTATGGCTACACCTTC.